Listed below are T cell receptor beta chains from one sample, sequenced in a study of T cell repertoires in aging, cancer and after chemotherapy. From the multiplex PCR reads, TCRdb called clonotypes with MiXCR, one entry per CDR3 protein. The sample carries over 6,500 distinct CDR3 sequences, approximately 49% recorded once. The sequenced sample was blood. Receptor source: a human donor with a solid tumor. CDR3s include the opening cysteine and the closing phenylalanine or tryptophan. The D gene is left open where the match is weak. Expanded clones get a size class; other rows say once, few or many, or leave the size out.

cdr3_aa,cdr3_nt,v_call,d_call,clone_size,j_call,cdr3_length
CASSPRTGWDGYTF,TGTGCCAGCAGTCCTCGGACAGGGTGGGATGGCTACACCTTC,TRBV27,TRBD1,few,TRBJ1-2,14
CASSNGQGTQETQYF,TGTGCCAGTAGTAATGGACAGGGGACCCAAGAGACCCAGTACTTC,TRBV19,TRBD1,NA,TRBJ2-5,15
CASSGSYEQYF,TGTGCCAGCAGTGGCTCCTACGAGCAGTACTTC,TRBV25-1,NA,NA,TRBJ2-7,11
CSGRQGARDTEAFF,TGCAGTGGCCGACAGGGGGCGCGGGACACTGAAGCTTTCTTT,TRBV20-1,TRBD1,NA,TRBJ1-1,14
CATSRDWGGASTDTQYF,TGTGCCACCAGCAGAGATTGGGGCGGTGCTAGCACAGATACGCAGTATTTT,TRBV15,NA,NA,TRBJ2-3,17
CASSVGNEQFF,TGTGCCAGCAGCGTGGGCAATGAGCAGTTCTTC,TRBV5-6,NA,NA,TRBJ2-1,11
CASSPGTSEIDTQYF,TGTGCCAGCAGTCCCGGGACTAGTGAGATAGATACGCAGTATTTT,TRBV27,TRBD2,NA,TRBJ2-3,15
CASSPPERTWGYTF,TGTGCCAGCTCACCACCGGAGCGGACGTGGGGCTACACCTTC,TRBV18,NA,NA,TRBJ1-2,14
CASSPQGVTDTQYF,TGTGCCAGCAGCCCCCAGGGGGTCACAGATACGCAGTATTTT,TRBV7-9,TRBD1,few,TRBJ2-3,14
CSVLGETGELFF,TGCAGCGTTTTGGGGGAAACCGGGGAGCTGTTTTTT,TRBV29-1,NA,few,TRBJ2-2,12
CAWRNVGGGYGYTF,TGTGCCTGGAGAAATGTAGGGGGCGGCTATGGCTACACCTTC,TRBV30,TRBD1,few,TRBJ1-2,14
CASSLAIGGSTEAFF,TGTGCCAGCAGCTTGGCTATCGGGGGGAGCACTGAAGCTTTCTTT,TRBV7-9,NA,NA,TRBJ1-1,15
CAARGEYNSPLHF,TGTGCCGCGAGGGGGGAGTATAATTCACCCCTCCACTTT,TRBV30,NA,NA,TRBJ1-6,13
CASSQDLPGIGEQYF,TGTGCCAGCAGCCAAGATCTTCCCGGGATCGGCGAGCAGTACTTC,TRBV3-1,NA,NA,TRBJ2-7,15
CSARTSRGYEQYF,TGCAGTGCTAGGACTAGCAGGGGCTACGAGCAGTACTTC,TRBV20-1,NA,few,TRBJ2-7,13
CASSFGRQGTYGYTF,TGTGCCAGCAGCTTCGGCCGACAGGGAACCTATGGCTACACCTTC,TRBV5-5,TRBD1,NA,TRBJ1-2,15
CASSLVQTNSPLHF,TGTGCCAGCAGTTTAGTACAGACGAATTCACCCCTCCACTTT,TRBV12-3/TRBV12-4,NA,NA,TRBJ1-6,14
CARSFPGGTNYGYTF,TGCGCCAGAAGCTTCCCAGGGGGCACCAACTATGGCTACACCTTC,TRBV5-1,TRBD1,NA,TRBJ1-2,15
CASSLTGSSYEQYF,TGTGCCAGCAGCCTGACAGGGTCTTCCTACGAGCAGTACTTC,TRBV27,TRBD1,NA,TRBJ2-7,14
CAWNPGTPNTEAFF,TGTGCCTGGAATCCCGGGACTCCAAACACTGAAGCTTTCTTT,TRBV30,NA,few,TRBJ1-1,14
CASSSSSGNTIYF,TGTGCCAGCAGTTCCTCCTCTGGAAACACCATATATTTT,TRBV28,NA,NA,TRBJ1-3,13
CAWTPGTVNTGELFF,TGTGCCTGGACCCCCGGGACAGTGAACACCGGGGAGCTGTTTTTT,TRBV30,TRBD1,NA,TRBJ2-2,15
CASSPGQLFNYGYTF,TGTGCCAGCAGCCCGGGACAGCTTTTTAACTATGGCTACACCTTC,TRBV27,TRBD1,NA,TRBJ1-2,15
CASYGTGAATYEQYF,TGTGCCAGCTATGGAACCGGGGCCGCAACCTACGAGCAGTACTTC,TRBV28,NA,NA,TRBJ2-7,15
CASSQKQGGSYGYTF,TGCGCCAGCAGCCAAAAACAGGGGGGCAGCTATGGCTACACCTTC,TRBV4-1,TRBD1,NA,TRBJ1-2,15
CASSHRTGWDEKLFF,TGCGCCAGCAGCCACCGGACAGGGTGGGATGAAAAACTGTTTTTT,TRBV4-2,TRBD1,few,TRBJ1-4,15
CAWSPGTIYGYTF,TGTGCCTGGAGTCCCGGGACGATCTATGGCTACACCTTC,TRBV30,NA,NA,TRBJ1-2,13
CASSMAGNYGYTF,TGTGCCAGTAGTATGGCAGGGAACTATGGCTACACCTTC,TRBV19,NA,medium-sized,TRBJ1-2,13
CASRRELGKTQYF,TGTGCCAGCAGGCGGGAGCTCGGAAAGACCCAGTACTTC,TRBV2,TRBD2,NA,TRBJ2-5,13
CASSSDGYGYTF,TGTGCCAGCAGCTCGGACGGCTATGGCTACACCTTC,TRBV7-6,NA,few,TRBJ1-2,12
CASSFGYEQFF,TGTGCCAGCAGTTTCGGGTATGAGCAGTTCTTC,TRBV27,NA,NA,TRBJ2-1,11
CAISEQGVNGYTF,TGTGCCATCAGTGAGCAGGGGGTGAATGGCTACACCTTC,TRBV10-3,TRBD1,few,TRBJ1-2,13
CASSFGTSGTDTQYF,TGTGCCAGCAGTTTCGGGACTAGCGGCACAGATACGCAGTATTTT,TRBV28,TRBD2,once,TRBJ2-3,15
CASRQHRGTNTGELFF,TGTGCCAGCAGACAACACAGGGGCACGAACACCGGGGAGCTGTTTTTT,TRBV7-2,TRBD1,few,TRBJ2-2,16
CAWITSPYEQYF,TGTGCCTGGATTACGTCCCCCTACGAGCAGTACTTC,TRBV30,NA,NA,TRBJ2-7,12